The T cell receptor (beta chain) under discussion was sequenced for a study of T cells in localized non-small cell lung cancer. Comments on this clone: Antigen: not known. At one of its ends the junction is not consistent with the germline gene, which may arise from a read error.

Data came from immunoSEQ multiplex PCR; TCRdb stores just in-frame clones and leaves some out. The table shows more than 4,000 clones, with approximately 31% occurring only once. The study's findings and limits: Researchers found a median approximately 60 of the top 100 tumor clones in adjacent lung. Elevated blood T cell density was associated with longer overall survival. Sequencing, confined to only one tumor region, leaves heterogeneity possible. Highest T cell clonality was seen in uninvolved adjacent lung, surpassing that measured in tumor.

CDR3 length equals 16 residues. Germline-derived CDR1 and CDR2 are GTSNPN and SVGIG (reference sequence). This TCR was recovered from a man aged 35 to 69 with stage III squamous cell lung carcinoma. The V call is TRBV30, the J call TRBJ1-1; D is uncertain. This sample comprised lung tumor tissue, obtained before any cancer treatment. This chain's CDR3 is CTWSPPGVSGNTEAFF. Here the CDR3 DNA reads TGTACCTGGAGTCCCCCCGGGGTTTCGGGGAACACTGAAGCTTTCTTT.